This TCR beta chain is drawn from a study of T cell responses to AZD1222 COVID-19 vaccine. Study background: Both about-4-week and about-12-week second-dose recipients were combined.

This clone showed up just a few times. Its cognate antigen is unknown. Study-level points and caveats: Mostly white British, mostly female donors; authors suggested clonal diversity may be underestimated. At baseline, just 6 or 7 AZD1222 recipients tested seropositive.

Produced via immunoSEQ multiplex PCR; TCRdb's table is partial and in-frame only. This sample carries some 130,000 clones, 89% of them seen once, and the ten largest clones take roughly 6.5%. Germline assignment: CDR1 ENHRY and CDR2 SYGVKD. This CDR3 is 12 amino acids long. The ends were cut back, 6 bases at V and 2 bases at J, with 7 bases in the middle. Material: peripheral blood, obtained on day 0 of AZD1222 vaccination. The TCR sequence derives from an adult in good health. This chain joins TRBV10-3 and TRBJ1-2; no clear D gene. The CDR3 spells CAIRNGNYGYTF. The CDR3 DNA reads as TGTGCCATCAGGAACGGGAACTATGGCTACACCTTC.